These T cell receptor beta chains were read from a single sample in a study of cytomegalovirus exposure and HLA in healthy donors. Using immunoSEQ multiplex PCR, the repertoire was profiled, and TCRdb retains in-frame clones only, with some absent. The sample records about 180,000 clones, 75% to 90% being singletons. The sample comprised PBMCs. These receptors were taken from a girl aged 10-17 years in good health and CMV-seropositive. The CDR3 runs from the conserved cysteine through the conserved F or W. A D gene is named only where the DNA matches it firmly. Size is stated for part of the rows, as once, few or many counts, or as a class when the clone is expanded.

>TRBD1|NA|TRBV7-9|TRBJ1-5
CASSNGQGYQPQHF
TGTGCCAGCAGCAACGGACAGGGCTATCAGCCCCAGCATTTT
>TRBD1|NA|TRBV19|TRBJ1-2
CASSDVGQGAYYGYTF
TGTGCCAGTAGTGATGTCGGACAGGGGGCCTACTATGGCTACACCTTC
>NA|NA|TRBV6-6|TRBJ1-1
CASSYQEANTEAFF
TGTGCCAGCAGTTACCAGGAAGCGAACACTGAAGCTTTCTTT
>NA|NA|TRBV11-3|TRBJ2-1
CASSLSRRSNEQFF
TGTGCCAGCAGCTTAAGTCGAAGGAGTAATGAGCAGTTCTTC
>TRBD2|NA|TRBV6-4|TRBJ2-1
CASSLLAGGFNEQFF
TGTGCCAGCAGTCTCTTAGCGGGAGGCTTCAATGAGCAGTTCTTC
>TRBD2|NA|TRBV5-6|TRBJ2-1
CASSVTGTSIVYEQFF
TGTGCCAGCAGCGTAACCGGGACTAGTATAGTCTATGAGCAGTTCTTC
>NA|NA|TRBV5-6|TRBJ1-2
CASSLGRGGYGYTF
TGTGCCAGCAGCTTGGGTCGGGGAGGCTATGGCTACACCTTC
>NA|NA|TRBV6-5|TRBJ2-7
CASRPTLGSSYEQYF
TGTGCCAGCAGACCCACCCTAGGAAGCTCCTACGAGCAGTACTTC
>NA|NA|TRBV18|TRBJ1-5
CASSRVQGRNQPQHF
TGTGCCAGCTCCCGGGTACAGGGTAGGAATCAGCCCCAGCATTTT
>NA|NA|TRBV9|TRBJ2-7
CASAGASYEQYF
TGTGCCAGCGCGGGGGCCTCCTACGAGCAGTACTTC
>TRBD1|NA|TRBV4-1|TRBJ2-5
CASSQRGRRTGGAETQYF
TGCGCCAGCAGCCAAAGAGGTCGCCGGACAGGGGGCGCCGAGACCCAGTACTTC
>TRBD2|NA|TRBV4-3|TRBJ2-1
CASSQDWGASGRGVQFF
TGCGCCAGCAGCCAAGATTGGGGGGCTAGCGGGAGAGGAGTGCAGTTCTTC
>TRBD1|NA|TRBV2|TRBJ1-5
CASRPGQGQYISNQPQHF
TGTGCCAGCAGGCCGGGACAGGGTCAGTACATTAGCAATCAGCCCCAGCATTTT
>NA|NA|TRBV7-9|TRBJ1-1
CASSSLPGAGNTEAFF
TGTGCCAGCAGCTCACTTCCGGGAGCCGGGAATACTGAAGCTTTCTTT
>TRBD2|NA|TRBV6-5|TRBJ2-5
CASSAGLMETQYF
TGTGCCAGCAGCGCGGGACTAATGGAGACCCAGTACTTC
>TRBD1|NA|TRBV7-9|TRBJ1-2
CASRQGAWGYTF
TGTGCCAGCAGACAGGGGGCCTGGGGCTACACCTTC
>NA|few|TRBV5-1|TRBJ2-5
CASSLAWGPQETQYF
TGCGCCAGCAGCTTGGCCTGGGGGCCCCAAGAGACCCAGTACTTC
>NA|NA|TRBV6-1|TRBJ2-1
CASSVEGAVRPYNEQFF
TGTGCCAGCAGTGTCGAAGGGGCAGTTCGACCTTACAATGAGCAGTTCTTC
>NA|NA|TRBV7-6|TRBJ2-5
CASSLASYLQFRRNQETQYF
TGTGCCAGCAGCTTAGCAAGCTACCTTCAGTTCCGGCGGAACCAAGAGACCCAGTACTTC
>TRBD1|NA|TRBV30|TRBJ2-7
CACVRTGAGEQYF
TGTGCCTGCGTCCGGACAGGGGCGGGAGAGCAGTACTTC
>TRBD1|NA|TRBV7-3|TRBJ1-1
CASSTGQGKAFF
TGTGCCAGCAGCACTGGACAGGGGAAAGCTTTCTTT
>NA|NA|TRBV10-3|TRBJ1-1
CATWTGVNEAFF
TGTGCCACCTGGACGGGGGTAAATGAAGCTTTCTTT
>TRBD2|NA|TRBV6-5|TRBJ2-3
CASSYSKRDQRDTQYF
TGTGCCAGCAGTTACTCGAAGCGGGACCAGAGGGATACGCAGTATTTT
>NA|NA|TRBV30|TRBJ2-2
CAWRRLVNTGELFF
TGTGCCTGGAGACGCCTAGTGAACACCGGGGAGCTGTTTTTT
>TRBD1|once|TRBV11-2|TRBJ2-5
CASSSGGQETQYF
TGTGCCAGCAGCTCAGGGGGCCAAGAGACCCAGTACTTC
>TRBD1|once|TRBV5-5|TRBJ2-1
CASSLDRGRYNEQFF
TGTGCCAGCAGCTTGGACAGGGGGCGGTACAATGAGCAGTTCTTC
>TRBD1|NA|TRBV30|TRBJ1-6
CAWSPRDRYNSPLHF
TGTGCCTGGAGTCCCCGGGACAGATATAATTCACCCCTCCACTTT